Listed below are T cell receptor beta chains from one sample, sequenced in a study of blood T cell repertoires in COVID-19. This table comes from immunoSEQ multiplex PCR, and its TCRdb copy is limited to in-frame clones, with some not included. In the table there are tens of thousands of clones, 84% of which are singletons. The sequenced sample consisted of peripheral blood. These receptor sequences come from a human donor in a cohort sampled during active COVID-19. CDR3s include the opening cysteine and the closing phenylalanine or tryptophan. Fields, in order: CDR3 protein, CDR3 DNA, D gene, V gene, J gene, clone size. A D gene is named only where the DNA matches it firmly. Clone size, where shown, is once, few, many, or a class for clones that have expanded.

CDR3 protein: CASSRTGNTEAFF
CDR3 DNA: TGTGCCAGCAGTCGAACAGGGAACACTGAAGCTTTCTTT
D gene: .
V gene: TRBV12-3/TRBV12-4
J gene: TRBJ1-1
clone size: .

CDR3 protein: CASSADRYGYTF
CDR3 DNA: TGTGCCAGCAGTGCGGACAGATATGGCTACACCTTC
D gene: .
V gene: TRBV2
J gene: TRBJ1-2
clone size: .

CDR3 protein: CASSPSIQGSTLNTEAFF
CDR3 DNA: TGTGCCAGTAGTCCGAGTATTCAGGGGTCCACCTTGAACACTGAAGCTTTCTTT
D gene: .
V gene: TRBV19
J gene: TRBJ1-1
clone size: .

CDR3 protein: CASRITGEGTEAFF
CDR3 DNA: TGTGCCAGCAGAATTACAGGGGAAGGTACTGAAGCTTTCTTT
D gene: TRBD1
V gene: TRBV5-4
J gene: TRBJ1-1
clone size: once

CDR3 protein: CASSAGTGGNTEAFF
CDR3 DNA: TGTGCCAGCAGTGCCGGGACAGGGGGCAACACTGAAGCTTTCTTT
D gene: TRBD1
V gene: TRBV27
J gene: TRBJ1-1
clone size: once

CDR3 protein: CASSSGTVSYEQYF
CDR3 DNA: TGTGCCAGCAGCTCTGGGACAGTATCCTACGAGCAGTACTTC
D gene: TRBD1
V gene: TRBV7-9
J gene: TRBJ2-7
clone size: few

CDR3 protein: CASSAFSGSTDTQYF
CDR3 DNA: TGTGCCAGCAGTGCCTTTAGCGGGAGCACAGATACGCAGTATTTT
D gene: TRBD2
V gene: TRBV6-4
J gene: TRBJ2-3
clone size: .

CDR3 protein: CASHSFSRGTDEAFF
CDR3 DNA: TGTGCCAGCCACAGCTTCAGCAGGGGTACGGATGAAGCTTTCTTT
D gene: .
V gene: TRBV5-4
J gene: TRBJ1-1
clone size: .

CDR3 protein: CASSQDKGTSVGGELFF
CDR3 DNA: TGTGCCAGCAGCCAAGATAAAGGGACTAGCGTGGGCGGGGAGCTGTTTTTT
D gene: TRBD2
V gene: TRBV4-2
J gene: TRBJ2-2
clone size: once

CDR3 protein: CASSLAEWGLGNQPQHF
CDR3 DNA: TGTGCCAGCAGCTTAGCGGAGTGGGGGCTGGGCAATCAGCCCCAGCATTTT
D gene: .
V gene: TRBV7-8
J gene: TRBJ1-5
clone size: few

CDR3 protein: CASRSGGANTGELFF
CDR3 DNA: TGTGCCAGCAGGTCCGGGGGGGCGAACACCGGGGAGCTGTTTTTT
D gene: TRBD2
V gene: TRBV7-9
J gene: TRBJ2-2
clone size: once

CDR3 protein: CASSSLNSGLIHEQFF
CDR3 DNA: TGTGCCAGCAGTTCCCTGAACTCGGGACTAATCCATGAGCAGTTCTTC
D gene: TRBD2
V gene: TRBV27
J gene: TRBJ2-1
clone size: once

CDR3 protein: CASSAVRVQETQYF
CDR3 DNA: TGTGCCAGCAGTGCGGTCAGGGTCCAAGAGACCCAGTACTTC
D gene: .
V gene: TRBV2
J gene: TRBJ2-5
clone size: .

CDR3 protein: CASRDRDNPNIQYF
CDR3 DNA: TGTGCCAGCAGGGATCGGGACAACCCTAACATTCAGTACTTC
D gene: .
V gene: TRBV5-4
J gene: TRBJ2-4
clone size: .

CDR3 protein: CASSQGGTSGGPNEQFF
CDR3 DNA: TGCGCCAGCAGCCAAGGCGGAACTAGCGGGGGACCCAATGAGCAGTTCTTC
D gene: TRBD2
V gene: TRBV4-1
J gene: TRBJ2-1
clone size: once

CDR3 protein: CASREAGRGYTF
CDR3 DNA: TGTGCCAGTAGGGAGGCGGGACGGGGCTACACCTTC
D gene: .
V gene: TRBV19
J gene: TRBJ1-2
clone size: few

CDR3 protein: CASSLASADTQYF
CDR3 DNA: TGTGCCAGCAGTTTAGCGTCCGCAGATACGCAGTATTTT
D gene: .
V gene: TRBV12-3/TRBV12-4
J gene: TRBJ2-3
clone size: .

CDR3 protein: CASSDAGLAGYNEQFF
CDR3 DNA: TGTGCCAGCAGTGACGCGGGACTAGCGGGATACAATGAGCAGTTCTTC
D gene: TRBD2
V gene: TRBV6-1
J gene: TRBJ2-1
clone size: .

CDR3 protein: CASSLIVGQGNTIYF
CDR3 DNA: TGTGCCAGCAGCTTAATAGTCGGACAGGGAAACACCATATATTTT
D gene: .
V gene: TRBV11-2
J gene: TRBJ1-3
clone size: .

CDR3 protein: CASSFGQGLTEAFF
CDR3 DNA: TGCGCCAGCAGCTTTGGACAGGGGCTCACTGAAGCTTTCTTT
D gene: TRBD1
V gene: TRBV5-1
J gene: TRBJ1-1
clone size: .

CDR3 protein: CASSPRGGGAIQETQYF
CDR3 DNA: TGTGCCAGCAGCCCCAGGGGCGGGGGGGCCATCCAAGAGACCCAGTACTTC
D gene: TRBD2
V gene: TRBV6-2/TRBV6-3
J gene: TRBJ2-5
clone size: few